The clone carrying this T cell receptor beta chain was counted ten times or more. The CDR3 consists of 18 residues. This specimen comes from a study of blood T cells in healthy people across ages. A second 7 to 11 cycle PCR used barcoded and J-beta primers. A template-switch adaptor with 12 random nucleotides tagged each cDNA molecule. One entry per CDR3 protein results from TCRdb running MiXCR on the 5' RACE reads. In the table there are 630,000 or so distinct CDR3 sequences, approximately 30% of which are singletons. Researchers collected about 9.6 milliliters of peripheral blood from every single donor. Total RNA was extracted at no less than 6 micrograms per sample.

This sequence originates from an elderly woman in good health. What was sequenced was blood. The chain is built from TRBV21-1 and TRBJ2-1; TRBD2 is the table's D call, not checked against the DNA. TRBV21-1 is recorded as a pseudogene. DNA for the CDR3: TGTGCCAGCAGCAAAAGTCCCCCTAGCGGGGGGAATTACAATGAGCAGTTCTTC. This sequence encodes CASSKSPPSGGNYNEQFF.